The entry below describes one T cell receptor (beta chain). This sample was included in a study of blood T cell repertoires in COVID-19. The overall study: The study drew acute and convalescent COVID-19 samples from the United States, Italy and Spain.

Sequencing was performed with immunoSEQ multiplex PCR; in TCRdb, only in-frame clones are kept and a portion is missing. The sample records approximately 310,000 clones, around nine tenths being singletons. Participants reported their clinical history, and cohort assignment relied on those reports. Recovered Cohort 3 donors showed two negative PCRs, clearance, or symptom resolution. The germline V gene encodes CDR1 SGHRS and CDR2 YFSETQ. V was pared by 4 bases and J by 1 base, with 4 bases of the junction left unmatched. There are 15 residues in the CDR3. The sequence was collected from a man aged 60 to 75 who had recovered from COVID-19. The specimen sequenced was PBMCs or T cells enriched from blood (not recorded which). V and J are TRBV5-1 and TRBJ2-2, with 7 nucleotides matching TRBD2. CDR3 amino acids: CASSPTSLNTGELFF. Here the CDR3 DNA reads TGCGCCAGCAGCCCGACTAGCCTGAACACCGGGGAGCTGTTTTTT.